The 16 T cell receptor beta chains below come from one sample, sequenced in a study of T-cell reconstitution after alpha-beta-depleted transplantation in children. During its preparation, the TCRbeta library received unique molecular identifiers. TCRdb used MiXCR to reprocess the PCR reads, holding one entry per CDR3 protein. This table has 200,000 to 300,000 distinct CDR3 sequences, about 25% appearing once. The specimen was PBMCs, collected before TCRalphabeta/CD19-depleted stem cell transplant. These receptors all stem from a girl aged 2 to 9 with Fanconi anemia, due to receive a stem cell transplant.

In DNA form, the CDR3 reads TGTGCCAGCAGCTTAGGGAACGGACAGTCGCTTGTAAACACCATATATTTT. Translating it yields CASSLGNGQSLVNTIYF. The V call is TRBV7-6, the J call TRBJ1-3; TRBD1 is a possible D gene (6 bases). Trimming took 1 base from V and 6 from J, leaving 19 bases between them. CDR1 and CDR2 from the germline V gene are SGHVS and FNYEAQ. The length of the CDR3 is 17 residues.

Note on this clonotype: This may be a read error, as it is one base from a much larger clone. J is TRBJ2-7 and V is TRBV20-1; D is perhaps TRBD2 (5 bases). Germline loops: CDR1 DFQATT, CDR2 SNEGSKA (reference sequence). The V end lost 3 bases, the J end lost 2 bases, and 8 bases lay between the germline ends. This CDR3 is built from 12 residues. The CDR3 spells CSASTGAYEQYF. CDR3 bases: TGCAGTGCTAGTACCGGGGCCTACGAGCAGTACTTC.

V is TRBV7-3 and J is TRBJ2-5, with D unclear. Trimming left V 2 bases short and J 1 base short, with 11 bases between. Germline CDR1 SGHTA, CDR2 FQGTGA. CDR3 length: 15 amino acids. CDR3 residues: CASSLLGPPQETQYF. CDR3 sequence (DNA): TGTGCCAGCAGCTTACTAGGGCCCCCCCAAGAGACCCAGTACTTC.

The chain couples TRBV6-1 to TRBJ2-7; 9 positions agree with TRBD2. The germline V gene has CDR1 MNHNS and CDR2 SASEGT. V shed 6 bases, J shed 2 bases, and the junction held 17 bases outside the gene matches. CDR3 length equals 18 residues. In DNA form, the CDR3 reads TGTGCCAGCAGCCCCCTGAGAGCGGGGGGCCACGTCGCCTACGAGCAGTACTTC. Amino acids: CASSPLRAGGHVAYEQYF.

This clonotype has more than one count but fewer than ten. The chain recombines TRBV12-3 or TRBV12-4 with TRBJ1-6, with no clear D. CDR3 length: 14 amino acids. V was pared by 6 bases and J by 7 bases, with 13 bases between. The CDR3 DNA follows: TGTGCCAGCAGCGTAAGGAGTTTCAATTCACCCCTCCACTTT. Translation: CASSVRSFNSPLHF.

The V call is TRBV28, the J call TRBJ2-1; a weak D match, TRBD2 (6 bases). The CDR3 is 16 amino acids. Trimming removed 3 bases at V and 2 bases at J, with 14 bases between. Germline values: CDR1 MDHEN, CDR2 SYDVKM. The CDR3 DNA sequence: TGTGCCAGCAGTTTCGCGGGGCCAGAACCCTACAATGAGCAGTTCTTC. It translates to CASSFAGPEPYNEQFF.

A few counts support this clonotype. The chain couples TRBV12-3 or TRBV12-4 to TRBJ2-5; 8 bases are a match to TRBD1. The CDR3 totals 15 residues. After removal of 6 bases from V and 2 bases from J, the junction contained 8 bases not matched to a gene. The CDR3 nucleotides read TGTGCCAGCAGCCCGAGGGACAGGCAACAAGAGACCCAGTACTTC. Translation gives CASSPRDRQQETQYF.

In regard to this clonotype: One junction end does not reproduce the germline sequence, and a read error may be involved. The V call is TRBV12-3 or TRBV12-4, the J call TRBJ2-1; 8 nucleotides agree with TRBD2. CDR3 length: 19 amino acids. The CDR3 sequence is CTSSQGGVAGTFSYNEQFF. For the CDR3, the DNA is TGTACCAGCAGCCAAGGGGGAGTAGCGGGGACGTTCTCCTACAATGAGCAGTTCTTC.

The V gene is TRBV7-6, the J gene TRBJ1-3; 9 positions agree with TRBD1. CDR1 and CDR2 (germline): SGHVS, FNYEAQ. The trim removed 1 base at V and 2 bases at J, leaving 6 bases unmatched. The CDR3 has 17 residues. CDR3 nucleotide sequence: TGTGCCAGCAGCTTAGAAACAGGGGGCTTAGCTGGAAACACCATATATTTT. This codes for CASSLETGGLAGNTIYF.

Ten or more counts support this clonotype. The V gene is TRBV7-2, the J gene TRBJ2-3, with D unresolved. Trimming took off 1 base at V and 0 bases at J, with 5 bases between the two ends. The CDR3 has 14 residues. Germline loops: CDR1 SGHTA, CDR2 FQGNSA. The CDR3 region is CASSLVTSTDTQYF. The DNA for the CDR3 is TGTGCCAGCAGCTTAGTAACTAGCACAGATACGCAGTATTTT.

CDR3 amino acids: CASSLMVAGYTDTQYF. DNA for the CDR3: TGCGCCAGCAGCTTGATGGTAGCGGGGTACACAGATACGCAGTATTTT. The V gene is TRBV5-1, the J gene TRBJ2-3; 8 bases align to TRBD2. The CDR3 has 16 amino acids. Germline-derived CDR1 and CDR2 are SGHRS and YFSETQ. The junction had 6 bases not matched to a gene; V was cut back by 1 base and J by 2 bases.

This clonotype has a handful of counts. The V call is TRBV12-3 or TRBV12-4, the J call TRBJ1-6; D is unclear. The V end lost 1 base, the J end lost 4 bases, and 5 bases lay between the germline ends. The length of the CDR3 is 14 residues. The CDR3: CASSLGRYNSPLHF. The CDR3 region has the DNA TGTGCCAGCAGTTTAGGACGGTATAATTCACCCCTCCACTTT.

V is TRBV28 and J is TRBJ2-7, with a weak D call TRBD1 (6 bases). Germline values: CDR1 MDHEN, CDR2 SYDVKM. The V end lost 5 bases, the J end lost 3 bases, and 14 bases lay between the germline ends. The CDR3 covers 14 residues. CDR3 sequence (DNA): TGTGCCAGCAGTCCCCCGGGACATCTCTACGAGCAGTACTTC. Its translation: CASSPPGHLYEQYF.

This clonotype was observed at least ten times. The CDR3 sequence: CASRVAGVHEQFF. The CDR3 nucleotides are TGTGCCAGCAGGGTAGCGGGGGTACATGAGCAGTTCTTC. The V and J genes are TRBV5-8 and TRBJ2-1; the match to TRBD2 covers 9 bases. Per the germline V gene, CDR1 is SGHTS and CDR2 is YDEGEE. This CDR3 has 13 residues. The V segment lost 5 bases and the J segment 8 bases; nucleotides outside the gene matches: 5. Based on the CDR3 plus reference TRBV5-8 and TRBJ2-1, the full variable domain is EAGVTQSPTHLIKTRGQQATLRCSPISGHTSVYWYQQALGLGLQFLLWYDEGEERNRGNFPPRFSGRQFPNYSSELNVNALELEDSALYLCASRVAGVHEQFFGPGTRLTVL.

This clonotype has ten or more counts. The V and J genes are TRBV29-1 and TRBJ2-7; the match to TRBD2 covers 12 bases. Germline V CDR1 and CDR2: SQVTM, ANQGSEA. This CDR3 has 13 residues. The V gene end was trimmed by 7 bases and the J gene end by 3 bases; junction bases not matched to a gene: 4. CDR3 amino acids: CSAGLAGIYEQYF. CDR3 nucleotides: TGCAGCGCTGGACTAGCGGGAATCTACGAGCAGTACTTC.

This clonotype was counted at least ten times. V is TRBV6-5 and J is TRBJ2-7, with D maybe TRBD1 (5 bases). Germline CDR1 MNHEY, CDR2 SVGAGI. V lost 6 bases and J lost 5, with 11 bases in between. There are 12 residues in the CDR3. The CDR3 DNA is TGTGCCAGCAGCGTAGACAGTGACGAGCAGTACTTC. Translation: CASSVDSDEQYF.